This note documents a single T cell receptor beta chain sequence. Its target antigen remains unknown. Per-nucleotide qualities are absent, and no much larger clonotype sits a single base away. This specimen's treatment or condition label, interpreted: in vitro stimulation with specific CMV peptide epitopes to enrich CMV-specific T cells. The sample is drawn from a study of T cell repertoires in cytomegalovirus infection (dated by TCRdb to between 2018 and 2021). Some background on the complete study: Recently identified HLA-C-restricted CMV epitopes, whose presentation resists viral immunomodulation, were targeted by peptide stimulations together with well-studied HLA-B-restricted epitopes. Donor HLA type was relevant to the analysis, because carriage of CMV infection together with the matching HLA type was indicated by public TCR beta signatures. Overall study results and their limits: In both this cohort and an independent roughly 350-donor cohort, the cumulative frequency of public TCR beta family members distinguished carriers of CMV infection plus the relevant HLA type. The ex vivo response was dominated by HLA-C-restricted CMV-specific TCR beta clonotypes, which also provided the single most frequent clonotype in two of eight donors.

Sequencing relied on an Illumina HiSeq 1500. TCRdb passed the public sequencing reads through fastp at Q25 and MiXCR, retaining productive beta sequences. Rows are combined by CDR3 protein, so each entry shows the most common genes and DNA. The sample table lists about 830,000 distinct CDR3 sequences, 32% of them with a count of one. The ten largest clones capture over 10% of the sample. Taken from cysteine to phenylalanine, the CDR3 has 18 residues. The kept DNA is CDR3 alone, 54 bases in frame from the first base. CDR1 LGHNA and CDR2 YNFKEQ are derived from the germline V gene. Germline trimming amounts to 0 bases on V and 6 bases on J, with 11 as the count of junction bases outside the gene matches.

The material sequenced was cultured CD8+ T cells from PBMCs, taken from culture after CMV antigen stimulation. This receptor was identified in a human donor in good health (CMV status not recorded). Some clones in this sample may be carry-over from other donors' samples. The sequence links TRBV4-2 to TRBJ2-2; 9 nucleotides in the junction match TRBD1. This receptor has the CDR3 CASSQDLGQGGLAGELFF. The sequence in DNA is TGTGCCAGCAGCCAAGATCTGGGACAGGGAGGTTTAGCCGGGGAGCTGTTTTTT.